The 16 T cell receptor beta chains presented below share a single source sample, sequenced in a study of blood T cell repertoires in COVID-19. Assay used: immunoSEQ multiplex PCR; TCRdb lists only in-frame clones, some missing. The sample includes under 200,000 clones, 80% to 85% of them seen just once. The material sequenced was peripheral blood. The receptors were gathered from a woman older than 75 with active or convalescent COVID-19.

The chain couples TRBV2 to TRBJ1-1; perhaps TRBD1 as D (6 bases). Per the germline V gene, CDR1 is SNHLY and CDR2 is FYNNEI. The CDR3 contains 16 residues. V was cut by 7 bases and J by 3 bases, with 21 bases left in between. DNA for the CDR3: TGTGCCAGCAAGGGGGGGTATCGTCGGGGCGACACTGAAGCTTTCTTT. It is translated as CASKGGYRRGDTEAFF.

This chain uses TRBV5-1 with TRBJ1-2; TRBD1 matches at 7 bases. The CDR3 length is 14 residues. Germline CDR1 SGHRS, CDR2 YFSETQ. V dropped 5 bases and J dropped 6; count of bases not matched to a gene: 10. CDR3 sequence reads: CASRPGQDFDGYTF. As DNA, the CDR3 is TGCGCCAGCAGGCCCGGACAGGATTTCGATGGCTACACCTTC.

This clone showed up just once. This sequence joins TRBV5-1 and TRBJ2-5, with a tentative D call TRBD2 (6 bases). With 4 bases removed from V and 1 base from J, the gap between germline ends came to 11 bases. Germline CDR1 SGHRS, CDR2 YFSETQ. CDR3 length: 14 residues. CDR3 nucleotides: TGCGCCAGCAGCCTGCCCGGGAGCCAAGAGACCCAGTACTTC. Amino acids: CASSLPGSQETQYF. Variable domain in full (rest from reference TRBV5-1 and TRBJ2-5): KAGVTQTPRYLIKTRGQQVTLSCSPISGHRSVSWYQQTPGQGLQFLFEYFSETQRNKGNFPGRFSGRQFSNSRSEMNVSTLELGDSALYLCASSLPGSQETQYFGPGTRLLVL.

The chain joins TRBV12-3 or TRBV12-4 to TRBJ1-6; 7 bases are a match to TRBD1. The CDR3 sequence is 13 residues long. The V and J ends lost 5 bases and 7 bases, in that order; junction bases with no gene match: 2. The CDR3 sequence is CASSIQGNSPLHF. The CDR3 DNA reads as TGTGCCAGCAGTATACAGGGGAATTCACCCCTCCACTTT.

This clone was seen only once. The chain uses TRBV6-2 or TRBV6-3 and TRBJ2-1; the D is unclear. This CDR3 is built from 14 residues. Between the trimmed V and J ends, which lost 0 bases and 3 bases, there was a span of 6 bases. CDR1 is MNHEY and CDR2 is SVGEGT in the germline V gene. CDR3 in amino acids: CASSYSQIYNEQFF. CDR3 DNA sequence: TGTGCCAGCAGTTACTCACAGATCTACAATGAGCAGTTCTTC.

The V gene is TRBV7-2, the J gene TRBJ1-1; D is possibly TRBD1 (6 bases). The germline gives CDR1 SGHTA, CDR2 FQGNSA. V dropped 5 bases and J dropped 2 bases, with 12 bases sitting between them. The CDR3 has 14 amino acids. The CDR3 region has the DNA TGTGCCAGCAGCCGGGGGGGCAGAAACACTGAAGCTTTCTTT. Its protein product is CASSRGGRNTEAFF. The full variable domain, rest sourced from reference TRBV7-2 and TRBJ1-1, is GAGVSQSPSNKVTEKGKDVELRCDPISGHTALYWYRQSLGQGLEFLIYFQGNSAPDKSGLPSDRFSAERTGGSVSTLTIQRTQQEDSAVYLCASSRGGRNTEAFFGQGTRLTVV.

The chain recombines TRBV9 with TRBJ2-1; 9 bases align to TRBD1. CDR3 length: 16 amino acids. The J segment lost 8 bases and the V segment lost 4 bases, leaving 13 bases of the junction unmatched. CDR1 SGDLS and CDR2 YYNGEE come from the germline V gene. DNA for the CDR3: TGTGCCAGCAGCCACCGGGACAGGGTGCAACTCGATGAGCAGTTCTTC. Translated: CASSHRDRVQLDEQFF.

The J gene is TRBJ1-4, the V gene TRBV19; 7 positions agree with TRBD1. Germline trimming cut 1 base from V and 2 bases from J; bases unmatched to any gene: 4. Germline CDR1 is LNHDA and CDR2 is SQIVND (reference sequence). The length of the CDR3 is 16 residues. This CDR3 reads CASSIGGTVTNEKLFF. As DNA, the CDR3 is TGTGCCAGTAGTATAGGAGGGACAGTCACTAATGAAAAACTGTTTTTT.

The chain recombines TRBV6-2 or TRBV6-3 with TRBJ2-1; 7 positions agree with TRBD2. Germline-derived CDR1 and CDR2 are MNHEY and SVGEGT. V lost 5 bases, J lost 5 bases, and 6 bases stayed unmatched. The CDR3 length is 14 residues. The CDR3 sequence is CASSKGTIHNEQFF. For the CDR3, the DNA is TGTGCCAGCAGTAAAGGGACTATTCACAATGAGCAGTTCTTC.

The chain has TRBV12-3 or TRBV12-4 and TRBJ2-5, with 7 bases that match TRBD2. CDR3 length: 13 residues. Trimming took 3 bases from V and 7 from J; bases not matched to a gene: 5. This CDR3 reads CASSLSGTRTQYF. DNA for the CDR3: TGTGCCAGCAGTTTGAGCGGGACCAGGACCCAGTACTTC.

This chain connects TRBV6-1 to TRBJ1-1, with 9 bases fitting TRBD1. In germline, CDR1 is MNHNS, CDR2 SASEGT. The ends lost 3 bases at V and 5 bases at J; junction bases unmatched: 19. This CDR3 is 19 amino acids long. The CDR3 coding sequence is TGTGCCAGCAGTGATCGGGGATTGGGACAGGGATCGCGTATGACTGAAGCTTTCTTT. This encodes CASSDRGLGQGSRMTEAFF.

This sequence joins TRBV19 and TRBJ2-1; the match to TRBD1 covers 11 bases. The V gene end was trimmed by 6 bases and the J gene end by 8 bases; junction bases not matched to a gene: 9. Germline V CDR1 and CDR2: LNHDA, SQIVND (reference sequence). This CDR3 comprises 15 residues. Here the CDR3 reads CASSLRTGGGDEQFF. The CDR3, as DNA: TGTGCCAGTAGCCTCCGGACAGGGGGCGGGGATGAGCAGTTCTTC. The complete variable domain, with remaining parts taken from reference TRBV19 and TRBJ2-1, reads DGGITQSPKYLFRKEGQNVTLSCEQNLNHDAMYWYRQDPGQGLRLIYYSQIVNDFQKGDIAEGYSVSREKKESFPLTVTSAQKNPTAFYLCASSLRTGGGDEQFFGPGTRLTVL.

The chain couples TRBV6-1 to TRBJ1-1; D is undetermined. Per the germline V gene, CDR1 is MNHNS and CDR2 is SASEGT. The V and J ends lost 0 bases and 3 bases respectively, with 5 bases between them. The CDR3 is 13 residues long. The CDR3 DNA follows: TGTGCCAGCAGTGAAGCGATAGACACTGAAGCTTTCTTT. It translates to CASSEAIDTEAFF.

The gene calls are TRBV3-1 (or the pseudogene TRBV3-2) and TRBJ1-3, with D tentatively TRBD1 (6 bases). The CDR3 runs to 16 residues. The germline V gene has CDR1 LGHDT and CDR2 YNNKEL (reference sequence). Between the trimmed V and J ends, which lost 3 bases and 2 bases, there was a span of 14 bases. The CDR3 spells CASSQLQGVTGNTIYF. In DNA, the CDR3 is TGTGCCAGCAGCCAGTTACAGGGAGTAACTGGAAACACCATATATTTT.

The V call is TRBV9, the J call TRBJ2-1; perhaps TRBD2 as D (6 bases). The CDR3 contains 16 residues. The V gene lost 3 bases and the J gene lost 3 bases, with 16 bases spanning the gap. In germline, CDR1 is SGDLS, CDR2 YYNGEE. CDR3 sequence reads: CASSALGTSFYNEQFF. CDR3 nucleotides: TGTGCCAGCAGCGCCCTCGGGACTTCTTTCTACAATGAGCAGTTCTTC.

This clone came up once. The DNA for the CDR3 is TGTGCCAGCAGCTTGGCGGGGAAGAGTTATAATGAGCAGTTCTTC. As protein: CASSLAGKSYNEQFF. The rearrangement uses TRBV7-2 and TRBJ2-1; D might be TRBD2 (6 bases). CDR1 and CDR2 (germline): SGHTA, FQGNSA. V was cut by 3 bases and J by 7 bases, with 16 bases left in between. CDR3 length equals 15 residues.